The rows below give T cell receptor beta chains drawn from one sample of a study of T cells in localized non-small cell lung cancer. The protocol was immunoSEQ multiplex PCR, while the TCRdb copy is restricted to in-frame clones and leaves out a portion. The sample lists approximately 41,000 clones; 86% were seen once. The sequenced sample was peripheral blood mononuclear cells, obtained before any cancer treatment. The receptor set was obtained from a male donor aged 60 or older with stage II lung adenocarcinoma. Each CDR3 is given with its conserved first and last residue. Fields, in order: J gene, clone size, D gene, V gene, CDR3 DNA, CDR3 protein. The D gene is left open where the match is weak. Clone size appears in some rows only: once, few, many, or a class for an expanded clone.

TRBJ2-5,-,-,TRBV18,TGTGCCAGCTCACCGAAAGAGACCCAGTACTTC,CASSPKETQYF
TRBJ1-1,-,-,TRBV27,TGTGCCACTTCTCCTCTCGTATCTCCCGGCGGGAACACTGAAGCTTTCTTT,CATSPLVSPGGNTEAFF
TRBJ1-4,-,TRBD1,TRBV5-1,TGCGCCAGCAGCCCCAGGGGGGGGGAAAAACTGTTTTTT,CASSPRGGEKLFF
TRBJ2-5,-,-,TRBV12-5,TGTGCTAGTGGACGGGGGGCGCAGGGCGGTCAAGAGACCCAGTACTTC,CASGRGAQGGQETQYF
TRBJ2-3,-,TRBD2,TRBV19,TGTGCCAGTAGCGTCGGACTAGCGGGGCCTTTCGGCACAGATACGCAGTATTTT,CASSVGLAGPFGTDTQYF
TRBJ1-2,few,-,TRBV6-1,TGTGCCAGCGAGGGGGGCCCGGGGGGCTACACCTTC,CASEGGPGGYTF
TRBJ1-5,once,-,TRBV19,TGTGCCAGTAGTATAATACGAAAGCAGGGTTCCAATCAGCCCCAGCATTTT,CASSIIRKQGSNQPQHF
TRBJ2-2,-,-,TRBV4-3,TGCGCCAGCAGCCCTACCCGGGCAAACACCGGGGAGCTGTTTTTT,CASSPTRANTGELFF
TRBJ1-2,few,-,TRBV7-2,TGTGCCAGCAGCCCCTCACCGGGACCTTCGTATGGCTACACCTTC,CASSPSPGPSYGYTF
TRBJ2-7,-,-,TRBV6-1,TGTGCCAGCAGTGAAGCAGGCTCCAGACTCGGCCGCAGCTCCTACGAGCAGTACTTC,CASSEAGSRLGRSSYEQYF
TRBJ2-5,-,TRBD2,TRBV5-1,TGCGCCAGCAGCTTGGGGTCACTAGCGGGCCAAGAGACCCAGTACTTC,CASSLGSLAGQETQYF
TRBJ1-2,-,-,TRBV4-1,TGCGCCAGCAGCTCGCCGGGACGAAAGAACTATGGCTACACCTTC,CASSSPGRKNYGYTF
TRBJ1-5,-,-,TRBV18,TGTGCCAGCTCGCCTCTGAGGGGGGGCAATCAGCCCCAGCATTTT,CASSPLRGGNQPQHF
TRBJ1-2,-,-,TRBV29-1,TGCAGCGTTGAAGAACAGGGTCCCCGCAACTATGGCTACACCTTC,CSVEEQGPRNYGYTF
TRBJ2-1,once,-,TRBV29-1,TGCAGCGTCGACATTAGCTCAGTAGGCGATGAGCAGTTCTTC,CSVDISSVGDEQFF
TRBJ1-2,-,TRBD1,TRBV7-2,TGTGCCAGCAGTGGGTACCTTACAGGGGACTATGGCTACACCTTC,CASSGYLTGDYGYTF
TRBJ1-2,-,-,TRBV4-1,TGCGCCAGCAGCCAAGAGGAGTGGGGCTACACCTTC,CASSQEEWGYTF
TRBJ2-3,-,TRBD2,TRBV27,TGTGCCAGCAGTTTTTCACTAGCGGCGAACACAGATACGCAGTATTTT,CASSFSLAANTDTQYF
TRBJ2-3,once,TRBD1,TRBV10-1,TGCGCCAGTTCCAGGGGGCGCACAGATACGCAGTATTTT,CASSRGRTDTQYF
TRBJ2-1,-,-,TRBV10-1,TGCGCCAGCCCAGCCGATGAGCAGTTCTTC,CASPADEQFF
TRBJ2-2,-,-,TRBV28,TGTGCCAGCACTCTGCGTCCCGGGGAGCTGTTTTTT,CASTLRPGELFF
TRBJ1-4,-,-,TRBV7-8,TGTGCCAGCAGCTTACGGCACGGCGGTGAAAAACTGTTTTTT,CASSLRHGGEKLFF
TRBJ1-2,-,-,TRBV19,TGTGCCAGTAACCTTGCACAGGGACGCGGCTACACCTTC,CASNLAQGRGYTF
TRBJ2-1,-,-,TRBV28,TGTGCCAGCAGTTTAACCCTAGCGATGGATGAGCAGTTCTTC,CASSLTLAMDEQFF
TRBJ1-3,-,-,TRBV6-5,TGTGCCAGCAGTCGGCTGTCCGTCTCTGGAAACACCATATATTTT,CASSRLSVSGNTIYF
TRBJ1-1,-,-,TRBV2,TGTGCCAGCAAGGTGAGGACTGAAGCTTTCTTT,CASKVRTEAFF
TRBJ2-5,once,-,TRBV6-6,TGTGCCAGCAGTAAGACCAGAGGGCAGACCCAGTACTTC,CASSKTRGQTQYF
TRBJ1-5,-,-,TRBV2,TGTGCCAGCAGTCGGGGATTGGGTCAGCCCCAGCATTTT,CASSRGLGQPQHF
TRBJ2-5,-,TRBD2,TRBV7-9,TGTGCCAGCAGCTTAGGCTTTTTAAGCGGGGCCGCTCAAGAGACCCAGTACTTC,CASSLGFLSGAAQETQYF
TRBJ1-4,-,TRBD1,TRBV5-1,TGCGCCAGCAGCTTGTCGGGACAGGGGAATGAAAAACTGTTTTTT,CASSLSGQGNEKLFF
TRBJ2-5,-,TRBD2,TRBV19,TGTGCCACAAGGGAGGGAAAAGAGACCCAGTACTTC,CATREGKETQYF
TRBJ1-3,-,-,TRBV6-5,TGTGCCAGCATCGGGGCAGGGCACTCTGGAAACACCATATATTTT,CASIGAGHSGNTIYF
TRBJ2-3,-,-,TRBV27,TGTGCCAGCAGTTGGGGGGGGCAACCCACAGATACGCAGTATTTT,CASSWGGQPTDTQYF
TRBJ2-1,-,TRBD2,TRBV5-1,TGCGCCAGCAGCTCTGGACTAGCGGGAGTCTACAATGAGCAGTTCTTC,CASSSGLAGVYNEQFF
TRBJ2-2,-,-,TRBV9,TGTGCCAGCAGCGCCGGGACTGAGGTGGGGGAGCTGTTTTTT,CASSAGTEVGELFF
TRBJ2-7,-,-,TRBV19,TGTGCCAGTAGTTCTTCTCCGGGACTGGTGACCTACGAGCAGTACTTC,CASSSSPGLVTYEQYF
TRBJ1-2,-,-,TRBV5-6,TGTGCCAGCAGCGGCTGGCCTGGCTCTAACTATGGCTACACCTTC,CASSGWPGSNYGYTF
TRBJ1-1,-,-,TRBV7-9,TGTGCCAGCAGCTTAAGCATGAACACTGAAGCTTTCTTT,CASSLSMNTEAFF
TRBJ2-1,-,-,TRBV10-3,TGTGCCATCAGTGAGTCGACCCTGAATGAGCAGTTCTTC,CAISESTLNEQFF
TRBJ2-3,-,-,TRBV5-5,TGTGCCAGCAGCTCAGGGGACAGCACAGATACGCAGTATTTT,CASSSGDSTDTQYF
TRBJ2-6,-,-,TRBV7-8,TGTGCCAGCAGCTTTATAGGGGTCTCTGGGGCCAACGTCCTGACTTTC,CASSFIGVSGANVLTF
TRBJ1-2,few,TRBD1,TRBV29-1,TGCAGCGTTGATGCAGGGGGCACCGATGGCTACACCTTC,CSVDAGGTDGYTF
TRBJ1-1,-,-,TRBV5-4,TGTGCCAGCAGTTTTCCCAGGGACCCCTATGAAGCTTTCTTT,CASSFPRDPYEAFF
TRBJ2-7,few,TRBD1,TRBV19,TGTGCCAGTAGTCGCTGGGACAGGCGCTCCTACGAGCAGTACTTC,CASSRWDRRSYEQYF
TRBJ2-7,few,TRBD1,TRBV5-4,TGTGCCAGCAGCTTAGACAGGGATACCTACGAGCAGTACTTC,CASSLDRDTYEQYF